This TCR beta chain was profiled in a study of OX40 agonist ivuxolimab in advanced cancers. Turning to the study itself: Those enrolled were approximately 78% male, with a mean age of around 57 years and ages from roughly 20 to 90.

By share of the sample, this clone is medium-sized. Its target is unknown. This sample includes further DNA sequences coding for the same CDR3. Study results and limitations: The average count of expanded clones was higher among CD8+ T cells than among CD4+.

Data came from immunoSEQ multiplex PCR; TCRdb stores just in-frame clones and leaves some out. The sample lists 15,000 to 20,000 clones, over 65% occurring once. No patient had autoimmune disease or received systemic immunosuppression. Trimming left V 7 bases short and J 8 bases short, with 11 bases between. This CDR3 contains 11 residues. Germline CDR1 SEHNR, CDR2 FQNEAQ (reference sequence). The TCR sequence derives from an adult with an advanced solid tumor such as melanoma, head and neck, liver or kidney cancer. The V gene is TRBV7-9, the J gene TRBJ1-2, with a tentative D call TRBD1 (6 bases). This specimen consisted of CD4+ or CD8+ T cells sorted from blood, obtained in a trial of the OX40 agonist ivuxolimab. The CDR3: CASTPGGGYTF. The CDR3 nucleotides are TGTGCCAGCACCCCGGGGGGCGGCTACACCTTC.